The present TCR beta chain was sequenced within a study of blood T cell repertoires in COVID-19. Recovered status in Cohort 3 required two negative PCRs, clearance, or symptom resolution. The CDR3 runs 14 residues. Germline CDR1 and CDR2: SGHTA and FQGNSA. V was pared by 5 bases and J by 2 bases, with 6 bases of the junction left unmatched. Only in-frame clones appear in the TCRdb table, and some are missing; sequencing was by immunoSEQ multiplex PCR. The sample records 250,000 to 300,000 clones, 88% being singletons. This receptor was taken from a woman in her twenties or thirties who had recovered from COVID-19. The chain links TRBV7-2 to TRBJ2-7, with 7 bases fitting TRBD1. Sequencing was done on a sample of PBMCs or T cells enriched from blood (not recorded which). CDR3 protein: CASSPGGWAYEQYF. As DNA, the CDR3 is TGTGCCAGCAGCCCAGGGGGTTGGGCCTACGAGCAGTACTTC.